Below, 23 T cell receptor beta chains from the same sample are listed, as sequenced in a study of regulatory T cells in long-lasting Graves disease. The time point denotes: newly diagnosed GD, antithyroid drugs for less than 3 months. RNA from PBMCs was the source of the TCR library. The authors built TCR beta libraries using iRepertoire HTBI primers and Arm-PCR of CDR3 regions. MiXCR was run by TCRdb on the multiplex PCR reads, yielding one entry per CDR3 protein. This table holds 350,000 to 500,000 distinct CDR3 sequences, about a sixth found once. This sample also appeared in a second study, on T cells in Graves' hyperthyroidism and ophthalmopathy.

Here the sequenced sample was peripheral blood mononuclear cells (PBMCs), taken at new diagnosis, from a patient treated with antithyroid drugs. The receptor source for this set is a woman in her thirties with Graves disease.

This clonotype was detected ten times or more. The chain couples TRBV30 to TRBJ2-7; D gene ambiguous. V lost 2 bases to trimming and J lost 0 bases, with 17 bases between them. CDR3 size: 16 residues. The V gene's germline CDR1 is GTSNPN and CDR2 SVGIG (reference sequence). The CDR3 DNA sequence: TGTGCCTGGAGTCACACAATAGGAGCCCCCTCCTACGAGCAGTACTTC. Translating gives CAWSHTIGAPSYEQYF.

This CDR3 reads CASSPAKARDTEAFF. The CDR3 DNA sequence: TGTGCCAGCAGCCCCGCCAAGGCGAGAGACACTGAAGCTTTCTTT. The chain joins TRBV13 to TRBJ1-1, with D hard to call. Looked up from germline, CDR1 is PRHDT and CDR2 is FYEKMQ (reference sequence). Trimming took off 5 bases at V and 3 bases at J, with 16 bases between the two ends. The CDR3 runs to 15 residues.

This clonotype was seen many times. The chain combines TRBV20-1 with TRBJ2-1; no clear D. V was cut by 6 bases and J by 4 bases, with 10 bases left in between. Germline CDR1 DFQATT, CDR2 SNEGSKA (reference sequence). The CDR3 loop spans 12 amino acids. The CDR3 is CSATRVYNEQFF. For the CDR3, the DNA is TGCAGTGCAACGCGCGTGTACAATGAGCAGTTCTTC.

The chain joins TRBV14 to TRBJ2-3; tentative D call: TRBD1 (6 bases). V was trimmed by 0 bases and J by 2 bases, leaving 12 bases between them. Germline assignment: CDR1 SGHDN and CDR2 FVKESK. The length of the CDR3 is 16 residues. The CDR3 DNA sequence: TGTGCCAGCAGCCAAGACGAGGGGACATACACAGATACGCAGTATTTT. It translates to CASSQDEGTYTDTQYF.

In its sample, this clonotype was seen a few times. V usage is TRBV2 and J usage is TRBJ2-3, with D possibly matching TRBD2 (6 bases). Per germline, CDR1 SNHLY and CDR2 FYNNEI. Between the trimmed V and J ends, which lost 4 bases and 0 bases, there was a span of 8 bases. This CDR3 has 14 amino acids. For the CDR3, the DNA is TGTGCCAGCAGTGTAGCGGCTAGCACAGATACGCAGTATTTT. Amino acids: CASSVAASTDTQYF.

In this sample, this clonotype turned up once. The chain couples TRBV29-1 to TRBJ2-1; D may match TRBD1 or TRBD2 (6 bases each). Germline CDR1 SQVTM, CDR2 ANQGSEA. V dropped 7 bases and J dropped 0 bases, with 13 bases sitting between them. The CDR3 is 14 amino acids. The CDR3, as DNA: TGCAGCGCGGTAGGGGGGAGCTCCTACAATGAGCAGTTCTTC. Encoded protein: CSAVGGSSYNEQFF.

The chain combines TRBV29-1 with TRBJ2-7, with TRBD1 identical over 7 bases. Trimming took 2 bases from V and 3 from J; bases not matched to a gene: 4. In germline, CDR1 is SQVTM, CDR2 ANQGSEA. The CDR3 is 13 amino acids. The DNA for the CDR3 is TGCAGCGTTGAACTTCGACAGGGCTACGAGCAGTACTTC. This sequence encodes CSVELRQGYEQYF.

This clonotype has ten or more counts. The chain employs TRBV3-1 and TRBJ2-7; 8 nucleotides agree with TRBD1. Germline loops: CDR1 LGHDT, CDR2 YNNKEL (reference sequence). The CDR3 is 15 residues long. After removal of 3 bases from V and 9 bases from J, the junction contained 13 bases not matched to a gene. Here the CDR3 DNA reads TGTGCCAGCAGCCAGCGCAGGGGGCACCTACGTCGGCAGTACTTC. This codes for CASSQRRGHLRRQYF.

In this sample, this clonotype turned up many times. V usage is TRBV12-3 or TRBV12-4 and J usage is TRBJ2-1; TRBD2 is a possible D gene (6 bases). The CDR3 length is 15 residues. V lost 7 bases and J 3 bases, leaving 16 bases between the germline ends. CDR3 nucleotides: TGTGCCAGCACCCTAGGGACTTCTTTCTACAATGAGCAGTTCTTC. Translating it yields CASTLGTSFYNEQFF.

V and J are TRBV5-1 and TRBJ2-2; 8 bases agree with TRBD2. In germline, CDR1 is SGHRS, CDR2 YFSETQ. This CDR3 region has 15 residues. V shed 2 bases, J shed 7 bases, and the junction held 7 bases outside the gene matches. The DNA for the CDR3 is TGCGCCAGCAGCTTAAATTTAGCGGGAAACGGGGAGCTGTTTTTT. Its translation: CASSLNLAGNGELFF.

The chain employs TRBV15 and TRBJ1-5, with 8 bases aligning to TRBD1. The CDR3 has 14 residues. J was trimmed by 5 bases and V by 5 bases; bases with no gene match: 5. Germline V lookup: CDR1 LNHNV, CDR2 YYDKDF (reference sequence). CDR3 sequence (DNA): TGTGCCACCAGCTCCGGACAGGGAGATCAGCCCCAGCATTTT. Protein: CATSSGQGDQPQHF. Complete variable domain (other parts from reference TRBV15 and TRBJ1-5): DAMVIQNPRYQVTQFGKPVTLSCSQTLNHNVMYWYQQKSSQAPKLLFHYYDKDFNNEADTPDNFQSRRPNTSFCFLDIRSPGLGDTAMYLCATSSGQGDQPQHFGDGTRLSIL.

This clonotype was seen many times. The chain recombines TRBV2 with TRBJ2-2; D unclear. V shed 6 bases and J shed 7 bases, with 6 bases lying between them. Germline CDR1 reads SNHLY; CDR2 reads FYNNEI. The CDR3 is 11 residues long. The CDR3 sequence is CASSASGELFF. The CDR3 DNA is TGTGCCAGCAGCGCGAGCGGGGAGCTGTTTTTT.

This clonotype was seen many times. J is TRBJ2-7 and V is TRBV11-2; no definite D call. The CDR3 is 15 residues long. Trimming left V 5 bases short and J 1 base short, with 15 bases between. The V gene's germline CDR1 is SGHAT and CDR2 FQNNGV. CDR3 DNA: TGTGCCAGCAGCCAGGAAAGGGTTTCGTCCTACGAGCAGTACTTC. Amino acid sequence: CASSQERVSSYEQYF.

As to this clonotype: With a much larger clone just one base away, this may be a read error. The chain employs TRBV11-2 and TRBJ1-1, with D tentatively TRBD1 (6 bases). Per the germline V gene, CDR1 is SGHAT and CDR2 is FQNNGV. The CDR3 is 12 residues long. In nucleotides, the CDR3 is TGTGCCAGCAGCCATGGGGGGGCTGAAGGTTTCTTT. It yields the protein CASSHGGAEGFF.

The chain joins TRBV4-1 to TRBJ2-7; no clear D gene. CDR3 length: 18 residues. Per the germline V gene, CDR1 is MGHRA and CDR2 is YSYEKL. Trimming pared 0 bases from V and 1 base from J, leaving 19 bases between. CDR3 in amino acids: CASSQESVSSVASYEQYF. The CDR3 DNA sequence: TGCGCCAGCAGCCAAGAGAGTGTAAGTTCTGTTGCTTCCTACGAGCAGTACTTC.

The rearrangement links TRBV6-1 to TRBJ2-7, with 11 bases identical to TRBD2. Germline lookup yields CDR1 MNHNS and CDR2 SASEGT. The CDR3 length is 13 residues. V was pared by 8 bases and J by 4 bases, with 4 bases of the junction left unmatched. DNA of the CDR3: TGTGCCAGCGTGACTAGCGGGAATTACGAGCAGTACTTC. This sequence encodes CASVTSGNYEQYF.

This clonotype was seen many times. V usage is TRBV7-9 and J usage is TRBJ2-7, with D hard to call. The CDR3 has 14 residues. Germline V gene lookup returns CDR1 SEHNR and CDR2 FQNEAQ (reference sequence). V lost 5 bases, J lost 3 bases, and 14 bases lay in between. CDR3 DNA: TGTGCCAGCAGCCGCGGTAGACAAAACTACGAGCAGTACTTC. It encodes CASSRGRQNYEQYF.

This clonotype showed up many times. The chain is built from TRBV6-5 and TRBJ1-5, with D uncertain. In germline, CDR1 is MNHEY, CDR2 SVGAGI. Trimming shortened V by 4 bases and J by 0 bases, and 22 bases separated the two germline ends. The CDR3 runs 19 residues. The CDR3 protein is CASSFPPADTFYSNQPQHF. DNA for the CDR3: TGTGCCAGCAGTTTCCCCCCCGCAGATACCTTTTATAGCAATCAGCCCCAGCATTTT.

This clonotype has at least ten counts. V is TRBV18 and J is TRBJ2-3; 8 nucleotides agree with TRBD1. Germline lookup yields CDR1 KGHSH and CDR2 LQKENI. J lost 2 bases, V lost 3 bases, and 7 bases had no gene match. CDR3 length: 16 amino acids. CDR3 loop: CASSPQRQGNTDTQYF. The CDR3 region has the DNA TGTGCCAGCTCACCCCAGAGACAGGGGAACACAGATACGCAGTATTTT.

In this sample, this clonotype turned up many times. The rearrangement uses TRBV12-3 or TRBV12-4 and TRBJ2-2; TRBD2 aligns across 8 bases. J lost 7 bases, V lost 9 bases, and 4 bases had no gene match. The CDR3 covers 12 residues. CDR3 region: CASQREIGELFF. For the CDR3, the DNA is TGTGCCAGTCAGCGGGAGATCGGGGAGCTGTTTTTT.

This clonotype was counted a few times. This sequence joins TRBV6-2 or TRBV6-3 and TRBJ1-5, with D possibly matching TRBD1 (6 bases). CDR3 length: 12 residues. V was clipped by 9 bases and J by 5 bases, with 11 bases between them. Germline V gene data show CDR1 as MNHEY and CDR2 as SVGEGT. CDR3 nucleotides: TGTGCCAGAAGGACAGTCTATCAGCCCCAGCATTTT. Translated: CARRTVYQPQHF.

This clonotype has a count of ten or more. The chain links TRBV3-1 to TRBJ1-1, with D perhaps matching TRBD1 (6 bases). V lost 4 bases, J lost 5 bases, and 14 bases lay in between. The CDR3 length is 14 residues. Germline CDR1 and CDR2: LGHDT and YNNKEL (reference sequence). CDR3 region: CASSLQGGETEAFF. CDR3 nucleotide sequence: TGTGCCAGCAGCCTACAGGGAGGTGAAACTGAAGCTTTCTTT.

V gene TRBV6-2 or TRBV6-3 combines with J gene TRBJ1-1; D not certain. V was clipped by 8 bases and J by 5 bases, with 12 bases between them. Germline CDR1 MNHEY, CDR2 SVGEGT. CDR3 length equals 12 residues. CDR3 residues: CASSRSATEAFF. CDR3 nucleotides: TGTGCCAGCTCTCGGTCAGCTACTGAAGCTTTCTTT.